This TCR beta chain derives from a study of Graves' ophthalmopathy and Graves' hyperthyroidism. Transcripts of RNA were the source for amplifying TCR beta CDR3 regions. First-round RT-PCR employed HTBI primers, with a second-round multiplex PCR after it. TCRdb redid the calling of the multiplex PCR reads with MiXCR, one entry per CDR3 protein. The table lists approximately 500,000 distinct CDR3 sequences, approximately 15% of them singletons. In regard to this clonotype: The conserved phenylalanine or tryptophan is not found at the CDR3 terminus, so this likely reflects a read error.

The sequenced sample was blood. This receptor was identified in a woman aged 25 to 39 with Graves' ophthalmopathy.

CDR3 sequence: CASSFTGAGTEAFY. The CDR3 DNA reads TGTGCCAGCAGTTTCACAGGGGCTGGTACTGAAGCTTTCTAT. The V gene is TRBV28, the J gene TRBJ1-1; 7 nucleotides agree with TRBD1. Germline lookup yields CDR1 MDHEN and CDR2 SYDVKM. The ends lost 3 bases at V and 5 bases at J; junction bases unmatched: 6. The CDR3 covers 14 residues.